These 32 T cell receptor beta chains were sequenced from one sample in a study of blood T cell repertoires in COVID-19. Some clones are missing from TCRdb's copy, which holds only in-frame ones; the method was immunoSEQ multiplex PCR. The table includes 250,000 to 350,000 clones, nearly 90% detected once. Sequences were obtained from PBMCs or T cells enriched from blood (not recorded which). Receptors were obtained from a woman aged 45-65 years who had been exposed to COVID-19.

V gene TRBV10-3 combines with J gene TRBJ2-7; D is uncertain. The V and J ends lost 4 bases and 3 bases respectively, with 7 bases between them. Germline CDR1 and CDR2: ENHRY and SYGVKD. This CDR3 has 12 amino acids. The CDR3 is CAISASNYEQYF. As DNA, the CDR3 is TGTGCCATCAGTGCGTCTAACTACGAGCAGTACTTC.

This clone came up once. The V call is TRBV7-2, the J call TRBJ2-6; 7 bases are a match to TRBD1. Looked up from germline, CDR1 is SGHTA and CDR2 is FQGNSA. Unmatched junction bases numbered 10, after V lost 5 bases and J lost 0 bases. This CDR3 has 18 amino acids. The CDR3 DNA is TGTGCCAGCAGCGCCCGGGACAGCCCTTTCTCTGGGGCCAACGTCCTGACTTTC. It yields the protein CASSARDSPFSGANVLTF.

A few counts support this clone. The rearrangement links TRBV3-1 (or the pseudogene TRBV3-2) to TRBJ2-1, with D tentatively TRBD1 (6 bases). Looked up from germline, CDR1 is LGHDT and CDR2 is YNNKEL (reference sequence). The CDR3 covers 15 residues. Trimming pared 4 bases from V and 5 bases from J, leaving 15 bases between. DNA for the CDR3: TGTGCCAGCAGCCCCCTTGGGGGCCGAAACAATGAGCAGTTCTTC. This translates into CASSPLGGRNNEQFF.

CDR3 sequence reads: CSAREGWGNTEAFF. The CDR3 DNA reads as TGCAGCGCAAGAGAGGGCTGGGGGAACACTGAAGCTTTCTTT. The gene calls are TRBV29-1 and TRBJ1-1, with D unclear. Germline CDR1 and CDR2: SQVTM and ANQGSEA. The V and J ends lost 7 bases and 1 base respectively, with 16 bases between them. CDR3 length: 14 residues.

The rearrangement joins TRBV6-2 or TRBV6-3 to TRBJ1-5, with a possible D match to TRBD1 (6 bases). The CDR3 length is 15 residues. Trimming left V 2 bases short and J 0 bases short, with 8 bases between. CDR1 is MNHEY and CDR2 is SVGEGT in the germline V gene. DNA of the CDR3: TGTGCCAGCAGTTACGACAGGTATAGCAATCAGCCCCAGCATTTT. This encodes CASSYDRYSNQPQHF.

This chain connects TRBV6-5 to TRBJ2-2, with a possible D match to TRBD1 (6 bases). CDR1 and CDR2 (germline): MNHEY, SVGAGI. Trimming removed 3 bases at V and 1 base at J, with 12 bases between. This CDR3 spans 16 amino acids. Written as DNA, the CDR3 is TGTGCCAGCAGTTATTCAGGACAGCAGAACACCGGGGAGCTGTTTTTT. Translated, it gives CASSYSGQQNTGELFF.

This chain links TRBV7-9 with TRBJ1-3; D is uncertain. Trimming took 3 bases from V and 4 from J, leaving 16 bases between them. This CDR3 is built from 16 residues. In germline, CDR1 is SEHNR, CDR2 FQNEAQ (reference sequence). DNA of the CDR3: TGTGCCAGCAGCTTGGACTCACCTTCTGACGGAAACACCATATATTTT. Its protein product is CASSLDSPSDGNTIYF.

The chain links TRBV5-1 to TRBJ1-6, with D maybe TRBD1 (5 bases). Germline CDR1 is SGHRS and CDR2 is YFSETQ. This CDR3 is 16 amino acids long. The V gene lost 4 bases and the J gene lost 8 bases, with 19 bases spanning the gap. Here the CDR3 reads CASSTTGLWKDSPLHF. The CDR3, as DNA: TGCGCCAGCAGCACCACGGGACTGTGGAAGGATTCACCCCTCCACTTT.

The chain has TRBV7-9 and TRBJ1-1, with 8 bases fitting TRBD1. This CDR3 contains 15 residues. Germline loops: CDR1 SEHNR, CDR2 FQNEAQ (reference sequence). Germline trimming cut 5 bases from V and 1 base from J; bases unmatched to any gene: 6. The CDR3 DNA follows: TGTGCCAGCAGCCCCACAGGGGGGACGAACACTGAAGCTTTCTTT. It encodes CASSPTGGTNTEAFF. The whole variable domain, filled in from reference TRBV7-9 and TRBJ1-1, reads DTGVSQNPRHKITKRGQNVTFRCDPISEHNRLYWYRQTLGQGPEFLTYFQNEAQLEKSRLLSDRFSAERPKGSFSTLEIQRTEQGDSAMYLCASSPTGGTNTEAFFGQGTRLTVV.

This chain uses TRBV5-1 with TRBJ2-7; D remains unclear. Trimming shortened V by 5 bases and J by 5 bases, and 14 bases separated the two germline ends. There are 13 residues in the CDR3. Per germline, CDR1 SGHRS and CDR2 YFSETQ. CDR3 sequence reads: CASSTSGFHEQYF. The DNA for the CDR3 is TGCGCCAGCAGTACTTCCGGGTTCCACGAGCAGTACTTC.

This sequence joins TRBV11-2 and TRBJ2-2, with D perhaps TRBD1 (6 bases). This CDR3 comprises 15 residues. Trimming shortened V by 3 bases and J by 6 bases, and 14 bases separated the two germline ends. Germline V gene lookup returns CDR1 SGHAT and CDR2 FQNNGV. CDR3 region: CASSFEPSGAGELFF. In DNA, the CDR3 is TGTGCCAGCAGCTTTGAACCGTCAGGGGCCGGGGAGCTGTTTTTT.

The chain employs TRBV28 and TRBJ2-5; weak D call: TRBD1 (6 bases). The germline V and J ends were trimmed by 3 bases and 10 bases, with 15 bases remaining between them. This CDR3 is built from 13 residues. Germline V gives CDR1 MDHEN, CDR2 SYDVKM. CDR3 region: CASSFADREDQYF. CDR3 coding DNA: TGTGCCAGCAGTTTTGCGGACAGAGAGGACCAGTACTTC. Full variable domain (outside the CDR3, taken from reference TRBV28 and TRBJ2-5): DVKVTQSSRYLVKRTGEKVFLECVQDMDHENMFWYRQDPGLGLRLIYFSYDVKMKEKGDIPEGYSVSREKKERFSLILESASTNQTSMYLCASSFADREDQYFGPGTRLLVL.

The CDR3 nucleotides read TGCGCCAGCAGTCAATATGCCACTCAAACCCCCTCCTACGAGCAGTACTTC. Protein product: CASSQYATQTPSYEQYF. The chain has TRBV23-1 and TRBJ2-7; no reliable D call. TRBV23-1 is placed among ORFs of uncertain function. CDR3 length: 17 amino acids. V dropped 1 base and J dropped 0 bases, with 16 bases sitting between them.

The rearrangement joins TRBV6-1 to TRBJ1-5; D remains unclear. Trimming removed 1 base from V and 5 bases from J, with 3 bases in between. This CDR3 contains 12 residues. Germline V CDR1 and CDR2: MNHNS, SASEGT. CDR3 nucleotide sequence: TGTGCCAGCAGTGAAGGCGATCAGCCCCAGCATTTT. Translation: CASSEGDQPQHF.

This sequence joins TRBV5-6 and TRBJ1-4; 10 bases are shared with TRBD1. The J segment lost 12 bases and the V segment lost 0 bases, leaving 5 bases of the junction unmatched. The germline V gene has CDR1 SGHDT and CDR2 YYEEEE. The CDR3 is made up of 14 amino acids. The CDR3 loop reads CASSLGQGATELFF. CDR3 DNA: TGTGCCAGCAGCTTGGGACAGGGGGCAACTGAACTGTTTTTT.

The gene calls are TRBV12-3 or TRBV12-4 and TRBJ1-1; D possibly corresponds to TRBD1 (5 bases). The CDR3 sequence is 13 residues long. Trimming shortened V by 6 bases and J by 4 bases, and 12 bases separated the two germline ends. CDR3 in DNA: TGTGCCAGCAGCCTGGTGGGGCCCACTGAAGCTTTCTTT. Protein sequence: CASSLVGPTEAFF.

This chain joins TRBV7-8 and TRBJ1-3, with TRBD1 as a possible D gene (5 bases). Between the trimmed V and J ends, which lost 5 bases and 1 base, there was a span of 12 bases. Germline V gives CDR1 SGHVS, CDR2 FQNEAQ. The CDR3 runs to 15 residues. The CDR3 sequence: CASSVGQGSGNTIYF. CDR3 sequence (DNA): TGTGCCAGCAGCGTCGGCCAGGGTTCTGGAAACACCATATATTTT.

CDR3 in amino acids: CASSVGGDAADTQYF. For the CDR3, the DNA is TGTGCCAGCAGCGTAGGGGGCGATGCGGCAGATACGCAGTATTTT. This chain connects TRBV9 to TRBJ2-3; weak D call: TRBD1 (5 bases). The CDR3 length is 15 residues. CDR1 is SGDLS, CDR2 YYNGEE, per germline. V shed 0 bases and J shed 4 bases, with 12 bases lying between them.

The V gene is TRBV28, the J gene TRBJ1-2; 9 bases are a match to TRBD1. Trimming removed 2 bases from V and 5 bases from J; junction bases left unmatched: 6. The germline CDR1 and CDR2 sequences are MDHEN and SYDVKM. This CDR3 has 15 residues. The CDR3 DNA is TGTGCCAGCAGTTTAAATCTCGGACAGGGGTATGGCTACACCTTC. Translation gives CASSLNLGQGYGYTF.

This clone was counted a few times. The J gene is TRBJ1-3, the V gene TRBV18; no firm D call. The CDR3 is 15 amino acids. V was shortened by 2 bases and J by 0 bases, with 8 bases between the two germline ends. From germline, CDR1 is KGHSH and CDR2 LQKENI. CDR3 bases: TGTGCCAGCTCACCAGACTCCAGCTCTGGAAACACCATATATTTT. This encodes CASSPDSSSGNTIYF. The complete variable domain, with remaining parts taken from reference TRBV18 and TRBJ1-3, reads NAGVMQNPRHLVRRRGQEARLRCSPMKGHSHVYWYRQLPEEGLKFMVYLQKENIIDESGMPKERFSAEFPKEGPSILRIQQVVRGDSAAYFCASSPDSSSGNTIYFGEGSWLTVV.

The rearrangement links TRBV5-1 to TRBJ2-3; D gene ambiguous. Trimming left V 3 bases short and J 6 bases short, with 11 bases between. CDR3 size: 13 residues. In germline, CDR1 is SGHRS, CDR2 YFSETQ. The CDR3 DNA reads as TGCGCCAGCAGCTCCCCCCCTTTGGATACGCAGTATTTT. It codes for CASSSPPLDTQYF.

The chain employs TRBV4-2 and TRBJ2-2, with a tentative D call TRBD1 (6 bases). Germline CDR1 and CDR2: LGHNA and YNFKEQ. Trimming took off 8 bases at V and 6 bases at J, with 10 bases between the two ends. The CDR3 is 12 residues long. Here the CDR3 reads CASSGVSGELFF. In DNA form, the CDR3 reads TGTGCCAGCTCAGGGGTCTCCGGGGAGCTGTTTTTT.

The rearrangement links TRBV5-1 to TRBJ2-7; D perhaps matches TRBD2 (6 bases). CDR1 is SGHRS and CDR2 is YFSETQ in the germline V gene. V lost 4 bases and J 0 bases, leaving 11 bases between the germline ends. The CDR3 length is 14 residues. The CDR3: CASSLDYSSYEQYF. CDR3 nucleotides: TGCGCCAGCAGCCTGGACTATAGCTCCTACGAGCAGTACTTC.

The CDR3 coding sequence is TGTGCCAGCAGTCTTGACAGGGGAATGTACGAGCAGTACTTC. Protein product: CASSLDRGMYEQYF. The chain carries TRBV27 and TRBJ2-7; 8 bases match TRBD1. This CDR3 spans 14 amino acids. Germline loops: CDR1 MNHEY, CDR2 SMNVEV (reference sequence). V gave up 5 bases and J gave up 4 bases; unmatched junction bases: 7.

This clone was seen a single time. The V and J genes are TRBV28 and TRBJ1-2, with TRBD1 identical over 7 bases. Losses at the gene ends were 5 bases for V and 4 bases for J; bases not matched to a gene: 4. This CDR3 has 13 amino acids. Germline lookup yields CDR1 MDHEN and CDR2 SYDVKM. The CDR3 reads CASSAGQFYGYTF. DNA for the CDR3: TGTGCCAGCAGTGCGGGACAGTTCTATGGCTACACCTTC.

J is TRBJ2-3 and V is TRBV28; possible D gene TRBD2, 6 bases. V shed 3 bases and J shed 1 base, with 11 bases lying between them. The CDR3 runs 15 residues. Per germline, CDR1 MDHEN and CDR2 SYDVKM. The CDR3 loop reads CASSFLASGTDTQYF. CDR3 nucleotides: TGTGCCAGCAGTTTTCTGGCTAGCGGCACAGATACGCAGTATTTT.

The chain is built from TRBV5-1 and TRBJ2-2, with unresolved D. The CDR3 is 12 residues long. CDR1 is SGHRS and CDR2 is YFSETQ in the germline V gene. Trimming stripped 0 bases from V and 8 bases from J, with 5 bases between. The CDR3 is CASSLEAGELFF. CDR3 nucleotide sequence: TGCGCCAGCAGCTTGGAAGCGGGGGAGCTGTTTTTT. Looking up the rest from reference TRBV5-1 and TRBJ2-2 gives the full variable domain: KAGVTQTPRYLIKTRGQQVTLSCSPISGHRSVSWYQQTPGQGLQFLFEYFSETQRNKGNFPGRFSGRQFSNSRSEMNVSTLELGDSALYLCASSLEAGELFFGEGSRLTVL.

This rearrangement joins TRBV19 to TRBJ1-1, with D unclear. The CDR3 has 13 residues. Germline V gene data show CDR1 as LNHDA and CDR2 as SQIVND (reference sequence). V lost 0 bases to trimming and J lost 0 bases, with 2 bases between them. The CDR3 coding sequence is TGTGCCAGTAGTATAGACATGAACACTGAAGCTTTCTTT. Its translation is CASSIDMNTEAFF.

On this clone: The germline gene is not matched at one end of the junction; a read error may be the cause. The genes are TRBV2 and TRBJ2-3; 8 bases are a match to TRBD2. Germline values: CDR1 SNHLY, CDR2 FYNNEI. The CDR3 contains 15 residues. CDR3 sequence reads: CASSEAGAVTDTQYF. CDR3 DNA: TGTGCCAGCAGCGAAGCGGGGGCGGTGACAGATACGCAGTATTTT.

The chain carries TRBV4-2 and TRBJ2-1, with 11 bases identical to TRBD2. Germline V gives CDR1 LGHNA, CDR2 YNFKEQ. V was clipped by 1 base and J by 5 bases; unmatched bases: 7. The CDR3 contains 17 residues. CDR3 nucleotide sequence: TGTGCCAGCAGCCAAGTAGCGGGGGGGCGAATTGACAATGAGCAGTTCTTC. It translates to CASSQVAGGRIDNEQFF.

The chain couples TRBV2 to TRBJ1-6, with D maybe TRBD1 (6 bases). This CDR3 is 14 amino acids long. The V end lost 7 bases, the J end lost 7 bases, and 14 bases lay between the germline ends. CDR1 is SNHLY, CDR2 FYNNEI, per germline. As DNA, the CDR3 is TGTGCCAGCATGCGGACAGAGGCGAATTCACCCCTCCACTTT. It specifies CASMRTEANSPLHF.

V gene TRBV27 combines with J gene TRBJ1-1; a possible D gene is TRBD1 (6 bases). CDR1 MNHEY and CDR2 SMNVEV come from the germline V gene (reference sequence). The CDR3 extends over 15 amino acids. Trimming took off 5 bases at V and 0 bases at J, with 13 bases between the two ends. The CDR3 DNA reads TGTGCCAGCAGTAGCACGGACAGAATGAACACTGAAGCTTTCTTT. Translating it yields CASSSTDRMNTEAFF.